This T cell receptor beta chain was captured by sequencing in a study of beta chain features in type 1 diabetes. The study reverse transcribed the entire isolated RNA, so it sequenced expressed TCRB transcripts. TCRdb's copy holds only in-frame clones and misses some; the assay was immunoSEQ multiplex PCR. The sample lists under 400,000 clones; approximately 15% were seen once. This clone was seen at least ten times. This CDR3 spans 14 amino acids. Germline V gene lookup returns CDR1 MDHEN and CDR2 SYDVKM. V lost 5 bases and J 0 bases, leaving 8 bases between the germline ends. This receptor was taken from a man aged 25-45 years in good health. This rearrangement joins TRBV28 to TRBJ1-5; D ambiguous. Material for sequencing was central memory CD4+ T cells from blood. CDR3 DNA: TGTGCCAGCAGTGTGGGAACTAGCAATCAGCCCCAGCATTTT. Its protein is CASSVGTSNQPQHF.